A single sample is the source of the 20 T cell receptor beta chains below, sequenced in a study of identical twins. Each CDR3 protein gets one entry after TCRdb re-called the 5' RACE reads with MiXCR. The sample records about 280,000 distinct CDR3 sequences, about 8.9% being singletons. The same data also went into a second study, on yellow fever vaccine responses in identical twins.

Sequencing was done on a sample of memory (CD45RO+) T cells sorted from blood. The receptor source for this set is a woman under 30 in good health.

This clonotype was observed at least ten times. The J gene is TRBJ1-4, the V gene TRBV7-3; perhaps TRBD1 as D (5 bases). CDR1 SGHTA and CDR2 FQGTGA come from the germline V gene. The CDR3 is 15 residues long. V dropped 3 bases and J dropped 8 bases, with 16 bases sitting between them. The CDR3 nucleotides are TGTGCCAGCAGCTTCTTTGGCAGGGTTGAAGAAAAACTGTTTTTT. It yields the protein CASSFFGRVEEKLFF.

In its sample, this clonotype was seen a few times. The V and J genes are TRBV4-1 and TRBJ1-4; no reliable D call. V lost 4 bases and J 2 bases, leaving 11 bases between the germline ends. The V gene's germline CDR1 is MGHRA and CDR2 YSYEKL. The CDR3 is made up of 15 amino acids. Written as DNA, the CDR3 is TGCGCCAGCAGCCGCGAGGTCAGCACTAATGAAAAACTGTTTTTT. Protein: CASSREVSTNEKLFF.

The chain couples TRBV7-9 to TRBJ1-5, with D possibly being TRBD1 (5 bases). CDR3 size: 15 residues. Germline loops: CDR1 SEHNR, CDR2 FQNEAQ (reference sequence). Trimming left V 2 bases short and J 0 bases short, with 8 bases between. CDR3 loop: CASSLQGPSNQPQHF. The CDR3 nucleotides are TGTGCCAGCAGCTTACAGGGCCCTAGCAATCAGCCCCAGCATTTT.

This clonotype was counted at least ten times. The chain combines TRBV12-3 or TRBV12-4 with TRBJ2-2, with D unclear. The length of the CDR3 is 13 residues. Trimming pared 3 bases from V and 15 bases from J, leaving 17 bases between. Written as DNA, the CDR3 is TGTGCCAGCAGTTTTCGCTGGAATTCCGGCTTGTTTTTT. Amino acids: CASSFRWNSGLFF.

This clonotype was recorded at least ten times. The chain uses TRBV20-1 and TRBJ2-7; D ambiguous. This CDR3 comprises 11 residues. Trimming removed 1 base from V and 4 bases from J, with 5 bases in between. Germline V gene sequence: CDR1 DFQATT, CDR2 SNEGSKA (reference sequence). The CDR3 DNA reads TGCAGTGCTAGAGGCGATTACGAGCAGTACTTC. Its translation is CSARGDYEQYF.

V is TRBV3-1 and J is TRBJ1-1; D is uncertain. Germline V gene lookup returns CDR1 LGHDT and CDR2 YNNKEL (reference sequence). The CDR3 consists of 11 residues. The germline V and J ends were trimmed by 0 bases and 10 bases, with 6 bases remaining between them. CDR3 DNA sequence: TGTGCCAGCAGCCAAGACAATCGAGCTTTCTTT. Amino acids: CASSQDNRAFF.

The chain carries TRBV6-5 and TRBJ1-6; D unclear. Trimming removed 2 bases from V and 5 bases from J, with 7 bases in between. Germline assignment: CDR1 MNHEY and CDR2 SVGAGI. CDR3 length: 14 residues. This CDR3 reads CASSYLKNNSPLHF. Written as DNA, the CDR3 is TGTGCCAGCAGTTACCTTAAGAATAATTCACCCCTCCACTTT.

The table lists this clonotype with a few counts. The rearrangement uses TRBV7-9 and TRBJ2-1, with D maybe TRBD1 (6 bases). Germline CDR1 reads SEHNR; CDR2 reads FQNEAQ (reference sequence). This CDR3 comprises 16 residues. Trimming removed 8 bases at V and 8 bases at J, with 25 bases between. The CDR3 is CASRGVGTRVSDEQFF. For the CDR3, the DNA is TGTGCCAGCCGGGGAGTGGGGACACGGGTATCGGATGAGCAGTTCTTC. Using reference TRBV7-9 and TRBJ2-1 for the parts outside the CDR3, the full variable domain is DTGVSQNPRHKITKRGQNVTFRCDPISEHNRLYWYRQTLGQGPEFLTYFQNEAQLEKSRLLSDRFSAERPKGSFSTLEIQRTEQGDSAMYLCASRGVGTRVSDEQFFGPGTRLTVL.

This clonotype turned up a few times. V gene TRBV28 combines with J gene TRBJ2-6; 7 nucleotides align to TRBD1. The ends lost 8 bases at V and 1 base at J; junction bases unmatched: 5. There are 15 residues in the CDR3. Per the germline V gene, CDR1 is MDHEN and CDR2 is SYDVKM. The CDR3 loop is CASGSQGSGANVLTF. The CDR3 DNA follows: TGTGCCAGCGGATCACAGGGGTCTGGGGCCAACGTCCTGACTTTC.

The J gene is TRBJ2-5, the V gene TRBV20-1; TRBD2 matches 10 bases. CDR3 length equals 19 residues. Trimming removed 1 base from V and 2 bases from J; junction bases left unmatched: 16. Germline V gene sequence: CDR1 DFQATT, CDR2 SNEGSKA (reference sequence). The DNA of the CDR3 is TGCAGTGCTAGAGTAGCGGGAGGTAACCTATATTACACTCAAGAGACCCAGTACTTC. Protein sequence: CSARVAGGNLYYTQETQYF.

This clonotype was seen a handful of times. V gene TRBV24-1 combines with J gene TRBJ2-3; 7 bases align to TRBD2. Germline CDR1 KGHDR, CDR2 SFDVKD. With 10 bases clipped from V and 1 base from J, the junction kept 4 bases outside the gene matches. This CDR3 contains 13 residues. CDR3 in amino acids: CATGGFRTDTQYF. The CDR3 DNA sequence: TGTGCCACGGGGGGGTTCCGCACAGATACGCAGTATTTT.

This clonotype was detected a few times. The genes are TRBV5-1 and TRBJ2-1, with D maybe TRBD1 (5 bases). The V end lost 0 bases, the J end lost 0 bases, and 13 bases lay between the germline ends. Germline values: CDR1 SGHRS, CDR2 YFSETQ. CDR3 size: 17 residues. The CDR3 spells CASSLGQDTNSYNEQFF. Here the CDR3 DNA reads TGCGCCAGCAGCTTGGGGCAGGACACAAACTCCTACAATGAGCAGTTCTTC.

Many counts were recorded for this clonotype. The rearrangement uses TRBV5-1 and TRBJ1-1; D unresolved. The CDR3 covers 14 residues. From germline, CDR1 is SGHRS and CDR2 YFSETQ. Trimming left V 3 bases short and J 2 bases short, with 11 bases between. CDR3 sequence reads: CASSSRAGNTEAFF. The CDR3 DNA follows: TGCGCCAGCAGCTCTCGGGCGGGAAACACTGAAGCTTTCTTT.

This sequence joins TRBV6-1 and TRBJ1-5; 7 bases align to TRBD1. The CDR3 length is 15 residues. Germline loops: CDR1 MNHNS, CDR2 SASEGT. Germline trimming cut 5 bases from V and 5 bases from J; bases unmatched to any gene: 9. In DNA form, the CDR3 reads TGTGCCAGCAGTCCACAGGGGCGGGGAGATCAGCCCCAGCATTTT. Protein: CASSPQGRGDQPQHF.

This clonotype has a handful of counts. The chain is built from TRBV5-1 and TRBJ1-4; D remains unclear. The V gene's germline CDR1 is SGHRS and CDR2 YFSETQ. The CDR3 is 18 residues long. Trimming removed 4 bases at V and 0 bases at J, with 19 bases between. CDR3 amino acids: CASSKGPTTGATNEKLFF. In DNA, the CDR3 is TGCGCCAGCAGCAAAGGACCCACCACGGGTGCAACTAATGAAAAACTGTTTTTT.

This clonotype came up many times. This sequence joins TRBV15 and TRBJ1-2; the D is unclear. V lost 0 bases and J 6 bases, leaving 5 bases between the germline ends. The CDR3 sequence is 12 residues long. Germline-derived CDR1 and CDR2 are LNHNV and YYDKDF (reference sequence). CDR3 residues: CATSRDANGYTF. For the CDR3, the DNA is TGTGCCACCAGCAGAGACGCGAATGGCTACACCTTC.

The chain has TRBV6-1 and TRBJ2-2; unclear D gene. Germline V CDR1 and CDR2: MNHNS, SASEGT. The V end was cut by 4 bases, the J end by 0 bases, with 6 bases between. The CDR3 is made up of 14 amino acids. CDR3 region: CASSGLANTGELFF. The CDR3 nucleotides are TGTGCCAGCAGTGGTCTAGCGAACACCGGGGAGCTGTTTTTT.

The table lists this clonotype with many counts. The chain couples TRBV24-1 to TRBJ2-1, with D possibly being TRBD2 (6 bases). Germline V CDR1 and CDR2: KGHDR, SFDVKD. This CDR3 has 13 residues. V shed 2 bases and J shed 10 bases, with 11 bases lying between them. Here the CDR3 reads CATSDWDSSEQFF. The CDR3 DNA is TGTGCCACCAGTGATTGGGACTCCTCAGAGCAGTTCTTC.

This clonotype was seen more than once but under ten times. The gene calls are TRBV7-3 and TRBJ2-2; D unresolved. V was pared by 6 bases and J by 6 bases, with 8 bases between. CDR1 is SGHTA and CDR2 is FQGTGA in the germline V gene. The CDR3 totals 12 residues. The chain's CDR3 is CASRFEAGELFF. The DNA for the CDR3 is TGTGCCAGCAGGTTTGAGGCCGGGGAGCTGTTTTTT.

In this sample, this clonotype turned up many times. V gene TRBV5-1 combines with J gene TRBJ2-5; D not resolved. Germline CDR1 reads SGHRS; CDR2 reads YFSETQ. This CDR3 is built from 14 residues. V gave up 1 base and J gave up 2 bases, with 9 bases separating them. CDR3 coding DNA: TGCGCCAGCAGCTTGTTTAGTCAACAAGAGACCCAGTACTTC. It is translated as CASSLFSQQETQYF.